Listed here is a single T cell receptor beta chain. These data are taken from a study of monozygotic twins with inflammatory bowel disease. One entry per CDR3 protein, without DNA, is what TCRdb gives after re-calling the 5' RACE reads. The sample data list approximately 330,000 distinct CDR3 sequences. The CDR3 contains 15 residues. Germline CDR1 LGHNA, CDR2 YNFKEQ. The chain uses TRBV4-2 and TRBJ1-3. The TCR sequence derives from a human donor with ulcerative colitis or Crohn's disease, or a healthy co-twin of an affected twin (not recorded which). Sequenced material: blood. The CDR3 protein is CASRVDITSGNTIYF.